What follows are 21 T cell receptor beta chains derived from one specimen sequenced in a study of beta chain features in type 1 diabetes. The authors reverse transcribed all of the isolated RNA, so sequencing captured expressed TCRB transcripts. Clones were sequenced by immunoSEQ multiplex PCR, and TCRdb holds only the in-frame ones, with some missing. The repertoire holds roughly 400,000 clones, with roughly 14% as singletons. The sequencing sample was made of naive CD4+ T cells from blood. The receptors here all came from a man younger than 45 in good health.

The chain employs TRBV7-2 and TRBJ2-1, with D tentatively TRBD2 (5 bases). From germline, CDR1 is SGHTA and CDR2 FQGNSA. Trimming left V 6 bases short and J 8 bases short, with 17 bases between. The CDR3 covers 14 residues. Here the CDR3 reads CASRRRFGVYEQFF. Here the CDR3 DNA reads TGTGCCAGCAGGCGGAGGTTCGGGGTATATGAGCAGTTCTTC.

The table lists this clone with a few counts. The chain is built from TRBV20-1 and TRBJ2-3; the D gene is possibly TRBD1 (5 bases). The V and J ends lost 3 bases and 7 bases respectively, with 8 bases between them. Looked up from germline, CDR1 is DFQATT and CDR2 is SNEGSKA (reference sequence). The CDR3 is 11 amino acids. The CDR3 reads CSARGPNTQYF. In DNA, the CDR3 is TGCAGTGCTAGGGGGCCGAATACGCAGTATTTT.

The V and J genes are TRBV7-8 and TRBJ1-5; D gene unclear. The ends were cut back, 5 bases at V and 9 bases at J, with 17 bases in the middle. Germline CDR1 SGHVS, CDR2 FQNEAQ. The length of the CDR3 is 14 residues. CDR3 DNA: TGTGCCAGCAGCCAGGACGGATTCAATGCGCCCCAGCATTTT. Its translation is CASSQDGFNAPQHF.

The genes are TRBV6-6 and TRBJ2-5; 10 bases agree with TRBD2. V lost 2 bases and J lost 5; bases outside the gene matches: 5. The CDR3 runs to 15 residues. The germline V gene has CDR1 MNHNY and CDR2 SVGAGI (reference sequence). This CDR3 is CASSYPSGRVETQYF. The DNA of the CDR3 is TGTGCCAGCAGTTACCCGAGCGGGAGGGTGGAGACCCAGTACTTC.

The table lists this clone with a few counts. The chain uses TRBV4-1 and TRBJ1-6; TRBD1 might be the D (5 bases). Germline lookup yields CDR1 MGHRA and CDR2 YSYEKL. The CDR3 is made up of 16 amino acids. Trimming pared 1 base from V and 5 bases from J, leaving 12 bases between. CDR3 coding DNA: TGCGCCAGCAGCCAAGTGGGGCGGCACCATAATTCACCCCTCCACTTT. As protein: CASSQVGRHHNSPLHF.

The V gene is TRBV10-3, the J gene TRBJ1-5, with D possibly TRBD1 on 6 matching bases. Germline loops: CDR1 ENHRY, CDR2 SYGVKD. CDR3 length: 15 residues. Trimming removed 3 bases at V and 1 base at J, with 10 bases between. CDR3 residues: CAISEGGLSNQPQHF. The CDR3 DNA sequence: TGTGCCATCAGTGAAGGGGGATTGAGCAATCAGCCCCAGCATTTT.

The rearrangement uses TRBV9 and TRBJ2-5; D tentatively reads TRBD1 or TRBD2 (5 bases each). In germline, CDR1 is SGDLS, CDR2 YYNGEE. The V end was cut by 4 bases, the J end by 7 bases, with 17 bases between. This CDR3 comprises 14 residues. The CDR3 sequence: CASSLTGTLGTQYF. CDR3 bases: TGTGCCAGCAGCCTAACCGGGACGTTAGGGACCCAGTACTTC. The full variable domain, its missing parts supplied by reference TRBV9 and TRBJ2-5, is DSGVTQTPKHLITATGQRVTLRCSPRSGDLSVYWYQQSLDQGLQFLIQYYNGEERAKGNILERFSAQQFPDLHSELNLSSLELGDSALYFCASSLTGTLGTQYFGPGTRLLVL.

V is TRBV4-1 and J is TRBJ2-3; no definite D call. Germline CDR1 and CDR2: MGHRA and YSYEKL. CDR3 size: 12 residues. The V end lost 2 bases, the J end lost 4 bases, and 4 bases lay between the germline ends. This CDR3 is CASSQSPDTQYF. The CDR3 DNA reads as TGCGCCAGCAGCCAATCACCAGATACGCAGTATTTT.

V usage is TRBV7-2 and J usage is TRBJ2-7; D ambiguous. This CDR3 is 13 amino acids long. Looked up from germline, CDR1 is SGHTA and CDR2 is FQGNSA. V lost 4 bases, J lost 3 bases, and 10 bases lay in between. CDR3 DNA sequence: TGTGCCAGCAGCTATGACCTATTCTACGAGCAGTACGTC. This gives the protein CASSYDLFYEQYV.

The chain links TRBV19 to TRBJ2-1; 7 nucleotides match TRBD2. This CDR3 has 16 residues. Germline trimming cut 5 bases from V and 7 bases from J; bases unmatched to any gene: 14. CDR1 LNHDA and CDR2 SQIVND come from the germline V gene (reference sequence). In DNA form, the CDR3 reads TGTGCCAGTAGTGTCGAGGGAGGGAGGTTGGCTAATGAGCAGTTCTTC. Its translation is CASSVEGGRLANEQFF.

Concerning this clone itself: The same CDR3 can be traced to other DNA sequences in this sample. The CDR3 reads CASSLDRSSYNEQFF. In nucleotides, the CDR3 is TGCGCCAGCAGCTTGGACAGAAGCTCCTACAATGAGCAGTTCTTC. The chain employs TRBV5-1 and TRBJ2-1, with D unresolved. Germline V gene data show CDR1 as SGHRS and CDR2 as YFSETQ. V was pared by 0 bases and J by 0 bases, with 7 bases between. The CDR3 is 15 residues long.

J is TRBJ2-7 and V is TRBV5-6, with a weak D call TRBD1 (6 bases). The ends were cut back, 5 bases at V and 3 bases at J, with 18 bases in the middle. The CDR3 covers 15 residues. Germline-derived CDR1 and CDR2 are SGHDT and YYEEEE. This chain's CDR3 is CASRPQGNYFYEQYV. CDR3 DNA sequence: TGTGCCAGCAGACCGCAGGGGAATTACTTCTACGAGCAGTACGTC.

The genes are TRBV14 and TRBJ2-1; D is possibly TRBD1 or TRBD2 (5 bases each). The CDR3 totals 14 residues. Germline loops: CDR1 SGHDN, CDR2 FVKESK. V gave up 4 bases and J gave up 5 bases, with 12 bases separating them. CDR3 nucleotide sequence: TGTGCCAGCAGCCGCCGGGGCAATAACAATGAGCAGTTCTTC. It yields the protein CASSRRGNNNEQFF. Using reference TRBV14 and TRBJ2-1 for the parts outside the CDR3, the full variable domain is EAGVTQFPSHSVIEKGQTVTLRCDPISGHDNLYWYRRVMGKEIKFLLHFVKESKQDESGMPNNRFLAERTGGTYSTLKVQPAELEDSGVYFCASSRRGNNNEQFFGPGTRLTVL.

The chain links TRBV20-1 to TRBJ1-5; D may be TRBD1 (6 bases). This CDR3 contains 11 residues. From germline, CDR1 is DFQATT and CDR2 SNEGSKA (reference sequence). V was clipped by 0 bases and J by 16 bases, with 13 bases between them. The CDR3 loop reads CSARDGTGLHF. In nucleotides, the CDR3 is TGCAGTGCTAGAGATGGTACAGGGCTACATTTT.

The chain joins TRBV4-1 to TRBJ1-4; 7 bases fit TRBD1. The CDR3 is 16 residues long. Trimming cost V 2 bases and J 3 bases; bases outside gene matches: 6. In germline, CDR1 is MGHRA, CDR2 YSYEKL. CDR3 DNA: TGCGCCAGCAGCCAAAAAATCGGGACAGCTAATGAAAAACTGTTTTTT. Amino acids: CASSQKIGTANEKLFF.

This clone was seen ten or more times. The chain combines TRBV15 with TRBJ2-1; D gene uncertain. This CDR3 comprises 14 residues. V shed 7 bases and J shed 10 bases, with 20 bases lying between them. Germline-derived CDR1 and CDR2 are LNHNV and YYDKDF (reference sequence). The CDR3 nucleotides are TGTGCCACCAACCTAGTCCCGCCGGGCAAGGAGCAGTTCTTC. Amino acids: CATNLVPPGKEQFF.

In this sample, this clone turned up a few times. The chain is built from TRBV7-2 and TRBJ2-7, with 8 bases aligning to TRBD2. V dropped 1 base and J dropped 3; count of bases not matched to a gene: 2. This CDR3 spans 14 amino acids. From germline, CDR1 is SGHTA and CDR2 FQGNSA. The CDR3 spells CASSLGGLVYEQYV. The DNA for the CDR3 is TGTGCCAGCAGCTTAGGGGGACTAGTCTACGAGCAGTACGTC.

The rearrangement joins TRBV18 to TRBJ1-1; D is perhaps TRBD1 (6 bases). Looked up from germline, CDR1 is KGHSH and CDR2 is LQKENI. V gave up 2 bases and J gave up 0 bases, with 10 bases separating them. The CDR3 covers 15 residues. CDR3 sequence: CASSPIDRLNTEAFF. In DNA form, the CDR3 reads TGTGCCAGCTCACCAATCGACAGGTTGAACACTGAAGCTTTCTTT.

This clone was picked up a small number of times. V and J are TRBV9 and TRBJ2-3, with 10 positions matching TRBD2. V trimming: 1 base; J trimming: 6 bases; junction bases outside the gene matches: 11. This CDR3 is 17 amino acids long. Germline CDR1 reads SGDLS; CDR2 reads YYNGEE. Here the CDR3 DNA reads TGTGCCAGCAGCGTAAAACTAGCGGGACCTGGTGGGGATACGCAGTATTTT. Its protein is CASSVKLAGPGGDTQYF.

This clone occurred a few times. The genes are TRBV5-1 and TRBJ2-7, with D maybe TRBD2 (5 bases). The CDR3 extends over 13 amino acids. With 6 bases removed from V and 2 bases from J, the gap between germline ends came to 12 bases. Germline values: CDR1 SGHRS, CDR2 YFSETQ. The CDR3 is CASTTGLAYEQYF. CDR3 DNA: TGCGCCAGCACCACCGGACTTGCCTACGAGCAGTACTTC.

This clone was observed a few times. CDR3 sequence (DNA): TGTGCCAGCAGCTTAGGGGGGCTAGGGCGACAGATAGGCAATGAGCAGTTCTTC. Its translation: CASSLGGLGRQIGNEQFF. This chain links TRBV7-8 with TRBJ2-1, with D possibly being TRBD1 (6 bases). The CDR3 loop spans 18 amino acids. The germline V gene encodes CDR1 SGHVS and CDR2 FQNEAQ. V lost 1 base to trimming and J lost 6 bases, with 22 bases between them.